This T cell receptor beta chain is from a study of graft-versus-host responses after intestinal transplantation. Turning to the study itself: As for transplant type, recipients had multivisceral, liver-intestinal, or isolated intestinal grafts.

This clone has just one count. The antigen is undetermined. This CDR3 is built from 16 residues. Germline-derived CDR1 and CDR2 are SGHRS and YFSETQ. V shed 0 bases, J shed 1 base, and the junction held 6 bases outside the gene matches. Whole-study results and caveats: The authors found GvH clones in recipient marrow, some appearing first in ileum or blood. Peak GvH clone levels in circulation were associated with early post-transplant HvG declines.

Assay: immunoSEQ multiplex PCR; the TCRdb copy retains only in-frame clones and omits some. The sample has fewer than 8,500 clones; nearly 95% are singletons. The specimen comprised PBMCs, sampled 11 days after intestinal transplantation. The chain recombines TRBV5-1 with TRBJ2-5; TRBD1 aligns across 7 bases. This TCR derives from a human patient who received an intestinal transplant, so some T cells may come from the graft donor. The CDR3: CASSLGEGQPQETQYF. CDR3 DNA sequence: TGCGCCAGCAGCTTGGGAGAGGGACAGCCCCAAGAGACCCAGTACTTC.